This entry concerns a single T cell receptor (beta chain). It lacks a known antigen. The input lacks base qualities; no much larger clone sits a single base away. The library came from the immunoSEQ multiplex PCR assay. DNA from the cultured, isolated CD4+ T cells was subjected to TCR beta CDR3 sequencing. The source study handled its data this way. The analysis removed non-productive TCR sequences, trimmed reads to the CDR3 region, and retained only CDR3s that were 7 or more amino acids long. The MANAFEST web app was used to identify antigen-specific clonotypes by comparing expansion in peptide wells with expansion in reference cultures. To count as positive, a clone had to show expansion at FDR<0.05 compared with the reference and with all other wells, an odds ratio above 5, and a frequency above 0.1% in two replicate wells. Cross-reactive clonotypes were defined as significantly expanded in SARS-CoV-2 spike wells and in at least one common cold coronavirus spike condition. CDR3 similarity was assessed by Levenshtein distance with the stringdist R package, and unrooted trees were built with ape in R 3.6.1. The immuneACCESS repertoire file appears here via TCRdb, limited to in-frame rearrangements. These files lack a portion of the clones; in checked studies, under half of the deficit traces to unresolved V genes, and the cause of the others is not known. V, J and clone size reflect that table, while D and trimming were determined from the DNA. The sample profile shows some 31,000 clones; about three quarters of them were found once. 6.5% to 7.5% of the sample lies in the top ten.

This record belongs to a study of vaccination effects on CD4 cells after COVID-19 (dated by TCRdb to the early 2020s). With respect to the entire study: The ViraFEST assay stimulated PBMC with viral peptide pools and then used TCR sequencing to identify antigen-specific CD4+ T cell clonotypes by expansion. Two million PBMC per well were cultured with approximately 10 ug/ml peptides in IMDM containing about 5% human AB serum, 8.5 to 10 IU/ml IL-2 and gentamicin. SARS-CoV-2 spike-specific CD4+ TCR repertoires were compared before and after mRNA vaccination in COVID-19 convalescent patients and in infection-naive vaccine recipients. Cultures from other donors in the study were sequenced using the Oncomine TCR Beta short-read assay on an Illumina iSeq 100. Across the study, the median time from the second dose to post-vaccine sampling was 72 days (range 14 to 241). Three convalescent patients were sampled early (day +14) and late (day +241, +227, +161 respectively) after vaccination. The full study included approximately nine COVID-19 convalescent patients and a handful of SARS-CoV-2-naive healthy vaccine recipients. Study-level results and caveats: In convalescent patients, the post-vaccine spike-reactive repertoire was composed mainly of new vaccine-induced clones that were largely distinct from infection-induced clones. Limitations of the study were the small number of convalescent patients and the absence of early post-infection timepoints. Marked clonal contraction was observed in both infection-induced and vaccine-induced clones at late post-vaccination timepoints, consistent with waning T cell responses.

Via the germline V gene, CDR1 is MGHRA and CDR2 YSYEKL. From V the trimming removes 1 base and from J it removes 12 bases, while the gene matches leave 0 bases of the junction unaccounted for. The CDR3 holds 11 amino acids from the cysteine to the phenylalanine. Kept here is only the CDR3 DNA, which spans 33 bases and is read in frame from base 1. After around ten days of culture, CD4+ T cells were isolated with the EasySep CD4+ T cell isolation kit. PCR-confirmed SARS-CoV-2 infection had occurred in convalescent patients between March and December 2020, before the Alpha, Beta and Delta variants emerged in the United States. Participants received two doses of either the BNT162b2 or the mRNA-1273 mRNA SARS-CoV-2 vaccine. On days 3 and 7, half of the culture medium was replaced with fresh IL-2-containing medium. Unless otherwise noted, each peptide stimulation condition was cultured in triplicate wells. PBMC were separated from whole blood using Ficoll-Paque Plus gradient centrifugation and were then either cryopreserved at -140C or used fresh. The QIAamp micro DNA kit was used to extract genomic DNA from the cultured CD4+ T cells.

The sequencing used CD4+ T cells from PBMCs cultured without peptide, collected after COVID-19 vaccination. The TCR was taken from a human donor who had a prior SARS-CoV-2 infection. The receptor chain draws on TRBV4-1 and TRBJ2-1, and TRBD1 aligns with 7 junction nucleotides. The sequenced DNA: TGCGCCAGCAGCCAAGGGACAGGGCAGTTCTTC. Its protein reads: CASSQGTGQFF.